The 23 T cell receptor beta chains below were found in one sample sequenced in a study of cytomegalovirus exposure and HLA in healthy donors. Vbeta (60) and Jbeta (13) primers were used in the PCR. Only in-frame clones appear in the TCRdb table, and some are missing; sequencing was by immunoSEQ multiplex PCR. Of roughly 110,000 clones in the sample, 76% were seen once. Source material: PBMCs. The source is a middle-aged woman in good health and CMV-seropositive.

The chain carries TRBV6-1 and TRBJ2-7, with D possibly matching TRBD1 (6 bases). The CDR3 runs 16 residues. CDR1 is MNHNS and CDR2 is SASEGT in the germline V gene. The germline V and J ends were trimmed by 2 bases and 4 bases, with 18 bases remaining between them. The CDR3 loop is CASSEYGVGAPYEQYF. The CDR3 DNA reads TGTGCCAGCAGTGAATACGGGGTGGGGGCCCCATACGAGCAGTACTTC.

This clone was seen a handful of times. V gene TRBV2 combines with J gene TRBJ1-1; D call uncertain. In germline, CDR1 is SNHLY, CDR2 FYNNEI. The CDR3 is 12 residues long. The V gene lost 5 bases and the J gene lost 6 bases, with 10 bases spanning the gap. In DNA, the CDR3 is TGTGCCAGCAGTCTGTGGGCGTCTGAAGCTTTCTTT. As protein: CASSLWASEAFF.

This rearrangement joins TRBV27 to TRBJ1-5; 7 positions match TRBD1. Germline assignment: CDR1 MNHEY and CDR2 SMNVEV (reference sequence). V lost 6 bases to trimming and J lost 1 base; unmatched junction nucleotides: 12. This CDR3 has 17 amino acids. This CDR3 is CASRTDGTVGSNQPQHF. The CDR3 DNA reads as TGTGCCAGCAGAACTGACGGGACAGTCGGGAGCAATCAGCCCCAGCATTTT.

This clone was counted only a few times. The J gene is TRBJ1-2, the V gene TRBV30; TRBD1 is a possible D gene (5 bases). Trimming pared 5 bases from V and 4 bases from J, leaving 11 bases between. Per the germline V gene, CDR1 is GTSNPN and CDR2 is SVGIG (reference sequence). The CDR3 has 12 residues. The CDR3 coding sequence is TGTGCCTGGTGGGAGGGGAGCTATGGCTACACCTTC. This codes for CAWWEGSYGYTF.

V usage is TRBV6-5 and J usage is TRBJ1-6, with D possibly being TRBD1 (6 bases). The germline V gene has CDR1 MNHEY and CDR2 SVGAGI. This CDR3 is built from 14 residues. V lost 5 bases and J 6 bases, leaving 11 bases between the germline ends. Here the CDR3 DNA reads TGTGCCAGCAGTAACAGGGTATCTAATTCACCCCTCCACTTT. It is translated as CASSNRVSNSPLHF.

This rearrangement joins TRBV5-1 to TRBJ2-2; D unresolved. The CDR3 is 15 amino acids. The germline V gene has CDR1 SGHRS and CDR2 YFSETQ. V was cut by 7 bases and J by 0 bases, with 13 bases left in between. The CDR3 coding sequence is TGCGCCAGCCAATCCCACAGATCGAACACCGGGGAGCTGTTTTTT. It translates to CASQSHRSNTGELFF.

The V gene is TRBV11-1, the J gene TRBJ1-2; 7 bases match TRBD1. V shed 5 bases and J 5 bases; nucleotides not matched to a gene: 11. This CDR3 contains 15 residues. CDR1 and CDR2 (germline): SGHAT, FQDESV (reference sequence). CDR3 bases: TGTGCCAGCAGCCCACAGGGGCCTTTTCTTTATGGCTACACCTTC. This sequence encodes CASSPQGPFLYGYTF.

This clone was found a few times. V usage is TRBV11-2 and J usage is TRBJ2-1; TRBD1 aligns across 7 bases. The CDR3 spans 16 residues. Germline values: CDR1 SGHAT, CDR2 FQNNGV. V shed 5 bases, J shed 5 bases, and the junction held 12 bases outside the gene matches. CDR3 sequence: CASSHRTGSMNNEQFF. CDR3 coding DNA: TGTGCCAGCAGCCACAGGACAGGTAGTATGAACAATGAGCAGTTCTTC.

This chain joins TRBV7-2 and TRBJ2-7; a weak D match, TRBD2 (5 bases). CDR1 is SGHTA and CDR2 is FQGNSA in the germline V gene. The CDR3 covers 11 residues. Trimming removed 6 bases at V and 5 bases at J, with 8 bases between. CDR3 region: CASRGRHEQYF. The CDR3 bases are TGTGCCAGCAGGGGGAGACACGAGCAGTACTTC.

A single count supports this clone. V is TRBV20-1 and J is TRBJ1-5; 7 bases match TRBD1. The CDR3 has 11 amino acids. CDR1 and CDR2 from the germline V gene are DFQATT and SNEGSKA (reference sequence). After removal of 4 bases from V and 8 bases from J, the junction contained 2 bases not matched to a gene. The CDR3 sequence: CSATQGKPQHF. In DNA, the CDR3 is TGCAGTGCTACACAGGGGAAGCCCCAGCATTTT.

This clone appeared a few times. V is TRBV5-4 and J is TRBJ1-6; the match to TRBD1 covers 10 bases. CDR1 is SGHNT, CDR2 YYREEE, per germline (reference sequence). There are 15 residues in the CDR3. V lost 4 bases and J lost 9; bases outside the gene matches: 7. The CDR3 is CASSAGQGEGSPLHF. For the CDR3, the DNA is TGTGCCAGCAGCGCCGGACAGGGGGAGGGTTCACCCCTCCACTTT.

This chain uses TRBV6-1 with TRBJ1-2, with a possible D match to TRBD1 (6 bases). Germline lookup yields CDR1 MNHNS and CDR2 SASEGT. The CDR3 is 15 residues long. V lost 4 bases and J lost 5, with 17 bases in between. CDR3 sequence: CASSVLAGVLYGYTF. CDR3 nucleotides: TGTGCCAGCAGTGTTCTGGCAGGGGTTCTGTATGGCTACACCTTC.

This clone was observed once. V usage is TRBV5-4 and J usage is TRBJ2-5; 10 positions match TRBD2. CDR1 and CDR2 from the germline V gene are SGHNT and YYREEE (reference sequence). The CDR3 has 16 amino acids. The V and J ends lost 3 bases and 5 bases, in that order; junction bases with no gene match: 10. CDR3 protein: CASSSPPSGGGETQYF. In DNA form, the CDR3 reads TGTGCCAGCAGCTCCCCCCCTAGCGGGGGAGGGGAGACCCAGTACTTC.

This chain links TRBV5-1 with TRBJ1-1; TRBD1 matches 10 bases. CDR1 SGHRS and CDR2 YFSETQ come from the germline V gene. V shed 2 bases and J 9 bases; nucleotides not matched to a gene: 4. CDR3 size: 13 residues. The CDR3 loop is CASSFGQGGKAFF. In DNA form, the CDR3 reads TGCGCCAGCAGCTTTGGACAGGGGGGCAAAGCTTTCTTT.

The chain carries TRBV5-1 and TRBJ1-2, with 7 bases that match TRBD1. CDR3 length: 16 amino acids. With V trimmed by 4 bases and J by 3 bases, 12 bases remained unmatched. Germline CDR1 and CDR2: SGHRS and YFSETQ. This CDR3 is CASSLRSSGTDYGYTF. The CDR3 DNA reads TGCGCCAGCAGCCTGCGGTCGTCCGGGACAGACTATGGCTACACCTTC. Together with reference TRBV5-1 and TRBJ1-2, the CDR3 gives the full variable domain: KAGVTQTPRYLIKTRGQQVTLSCSPISGHRSVSWYQQTPGQGLQFLFEYFSETQRNKGNFPGRFSGRQFSNSRSEMNVSTLELGDSALYLCASSLRSSGTDYGYTFGSGTRLTVV.

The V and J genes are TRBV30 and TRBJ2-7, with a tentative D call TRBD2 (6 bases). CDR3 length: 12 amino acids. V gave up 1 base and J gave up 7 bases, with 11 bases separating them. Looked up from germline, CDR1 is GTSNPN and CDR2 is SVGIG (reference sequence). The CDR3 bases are TGTGCCTGGAGTGATGCCCGGGGGGAGCAGTACTTC. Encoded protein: CAWSDARGEQYF.

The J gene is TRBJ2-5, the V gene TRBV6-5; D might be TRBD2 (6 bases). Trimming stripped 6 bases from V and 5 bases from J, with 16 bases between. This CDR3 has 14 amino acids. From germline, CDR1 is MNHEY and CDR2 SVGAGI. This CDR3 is CASSQVGGWETQYF. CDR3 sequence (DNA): TGTGCCAGCAGCCAAGTGGGGGGTTGGGAGACCCAGTACTTC.

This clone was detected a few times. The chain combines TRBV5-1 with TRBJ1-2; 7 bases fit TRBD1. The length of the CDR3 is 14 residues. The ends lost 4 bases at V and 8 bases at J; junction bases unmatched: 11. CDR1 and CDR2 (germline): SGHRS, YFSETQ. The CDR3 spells CASSPQGLVEGYTF. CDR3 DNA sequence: TGCGCCAGCAGCCCACAGGGGTTGGTTGAAGGCTACACCTTC.

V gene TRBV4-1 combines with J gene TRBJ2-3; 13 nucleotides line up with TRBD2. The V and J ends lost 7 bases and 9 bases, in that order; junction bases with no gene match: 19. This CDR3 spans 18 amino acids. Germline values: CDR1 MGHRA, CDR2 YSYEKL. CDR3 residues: CASKLGGLAGPLGQTQYF. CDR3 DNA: TGCGCCAGCAAGCTCGGGGGACTAGCGGGGCCCCTAGGTCAGACGCAGTATTTT.

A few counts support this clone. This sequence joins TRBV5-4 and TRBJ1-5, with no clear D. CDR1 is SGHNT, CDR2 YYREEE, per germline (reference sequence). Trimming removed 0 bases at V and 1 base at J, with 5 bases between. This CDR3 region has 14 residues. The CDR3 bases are TGTGCCAGCAGCTTGGACCGGAGCAATCAGCCCCAGCATTTT. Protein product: CASSLDRSNQPQHF.

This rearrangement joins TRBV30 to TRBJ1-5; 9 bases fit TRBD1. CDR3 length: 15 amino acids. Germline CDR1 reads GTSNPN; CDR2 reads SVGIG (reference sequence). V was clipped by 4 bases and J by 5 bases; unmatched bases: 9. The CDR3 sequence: CAWNIGTGSDQPQHF. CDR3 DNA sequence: TGTGCCTGGAACATCGGGACAGGGTCCGATCAGCCCCAGCATTTT.

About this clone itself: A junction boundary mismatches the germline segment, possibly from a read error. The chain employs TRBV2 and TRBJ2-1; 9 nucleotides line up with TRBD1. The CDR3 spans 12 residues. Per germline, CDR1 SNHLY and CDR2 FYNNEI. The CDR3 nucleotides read TGTGCCAGCAGTGAACTGCGGGACAGGGAGGTCTTC. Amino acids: CASSELRDREVF. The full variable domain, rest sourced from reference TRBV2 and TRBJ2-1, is EPEVTQTPSHQVTQMGQEVILRCVPISNHLYFYWYRQILGQKVEFLVSFYNNEISEKSEIFDDQFSVERPDGSNFTLKIRSTKLEDSAMYFCASSELRDREVFGPGTRLTVL.

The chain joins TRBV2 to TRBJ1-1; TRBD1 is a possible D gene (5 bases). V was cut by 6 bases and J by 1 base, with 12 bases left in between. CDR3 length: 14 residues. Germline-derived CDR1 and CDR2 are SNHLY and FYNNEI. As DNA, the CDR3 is TGTGCCAGCAGGGCGCGGGGCGCGAACACTGAAGCTTTCTTT. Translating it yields CASRARGANTEAFF. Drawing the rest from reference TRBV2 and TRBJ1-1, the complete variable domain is EPEVTQTPSHQVTQMGQEVILRCVPISNHLYFYWYRQILGQKVEFLVSFYNNEISEKSEIFDDQFSVERPDGSNFTLKIRSTKLEDSAMYFCASRARGANTEAFFGQGTRLTVV.